This T cell receptor (beta chain) was identified in a study of monozygotic twins with inflammatory bowel disease. Study results and limitations: Reduced clonotype sharing with other individuals was observed in IBD patients relative to healthy twins, especially with disease activity. Diversity of TCRbeta measured by inverse Simpson was lower in IBD patients than in healthy co-twins.

Of note for this clonotype: Its antigen is still unknown.

The germline CDR1 and CDR2 sequences are KGHSH and LQKENI. The CDR3 is 13 amino acids. Each CDR3 protein gets one entry in TCRdb, which reprocessed the 5' RACE reads and gives no DNA. This table lists 110,000 to 150,000 distinct CDR3 sequences. Material for sequencing was blood. The rearrangement joins TRBV18 to TRBJ2-7. The TCR comes from a human donor with ulcerative colitis or Crohn's disease, or a healthy co-twin of an affected twin (not recorded which). The CDR3: CASSPDNSYEQYF.